These 24 T cell receptor beta chains originate from one sample sequenced in a study of blood T cells in healthy people across ages. For the second PCR, which ran for about 6 to 11 cycles, a sample-barcoded 5' primer and a J-beta primer mix were used. Via MiXCR, TCRdb re-called the 5' RACE reads, giving one row per CDR3 protein. The repertoire holds 850,000 to 1,300,000 distinct CDR3 sequences, with under 45% as singletons. The specimen was blood. The receptors shown here come from a woman aged 55 to 70 in good health.

The V and J genes are TRBV12-3 or TRBV12-4 and TRBJ2-4, with D possibly being TRBD1 or TRBD2 (6 bases each). TRBJ2-7 matches the DNA end more closely, so the J call is doubtful. The CDR3 loop spans 18 amino acids. The CDR3 spells CASSRRQGGGRQSYEQYF. The CDR3 DNA is TGTGCCAGCAGCCGCCGTCAAGGAGGGGGGCGCCAGTCCTACGAGCAGTACTTC.

The chain is built from TRBV20-1 and TRBJ2-1, with 7 nucleotides matching TRBD2. This CDR3 contains 13 residues. V lost 6 bases to trimming and J lost 7 bases; unmatched junction nucleotides: 9. Germline CDR1 DFQATT, CDR2 SNEGSKA (reference sequence). DNA of the CDR3: TGCAGTGCCCAAGGACTAGGTCAGAATGAGCAGTTCTTC. It is translated as CSAQGLGQNEQFF.

In this sample, this clonotype turned up a few times. V is TRBV27 and J is TRBJ2-7; weak D call: TRBD1 (5 bases). The CDR3 spans 14 residues. Germline V CDR1 and CDR2: MNHEY, SMNVEV (reference sequence). V gave up 4 bases and J gave up 1 base, with 11 bases separating them. The DNA of the CDR3 is TGTGCCAGCAGTTGGGGCAGGGAATCCTACGAGCAGTACTTC. Amino acids: CASSWGRESYEQYF.

Concerning this clonotype itself: A far larger clone is only one base removed, so a read error is likely. J is TRBJ2-1 and V is TRBV7-9, with D unclear. The CDR3 consists of 12 residues. The germline V gene has CDR1 SEHNR and CDR2 FQNEAQ (reference sequence). CDR3: CASSLLYNEQSF. The CDR3 DNA is TGTGCCAGCAGCTTATTGTACAATGAGCAGTCCTTC. The variable domain in full, completed from reference TRBV7-9 and TRBJ2-1, reads DTGVSQNPRHKITKRGQNVTFRCDPISEHNRLYWYRQTLGQGPEFLTYFQNEAQLEKSRLLSDRFSAERPKGSFSTLEIQRTEQGDSAMYLCASSLLYNEQSFGPGTRLTVL.

This clonotype was observed a handful of times. The chain uses TRBV20-1 and TRBJ2-7; D possibly matches TRBD1 or TRBD2 (5 bases each). Trimming left V 0 bases short and J 6 bases short, with 6 bases between. This CDR3 is 11 amino acids long. Per germline, CDR1 DFQATT and CDR2 SNEGSKA (reference sequence). CDR3 nucleotides: TGCAGTGCTAGAGAGGGGGTCGAGCAGTACTTC. Amino acids: CSAREGVEQYF.

The chain is built from TRBV10-3 and TRBJ2-1, with 9 bases lining up with TRBD1. The CDR3 is 15 residues long. Germline V lookup: CDR1 ENHRY, CDR2 SYGVKD. With V trimmed by 10 bases and J by 3 bases, 10 bases remained unmatched. The CDR3 DNA sequence: TGTGCCACGGCCCGAAGGACAGGGGACTACAATGAGCAGTTCTTC. Translation gives CATARRTGDYNEQFF.

This chain joins TRBV15 and TRBJ1-1; D not resolved. Trimming stripped 5 bases from V and 4 bases from J, with 14 bases between. This CDR3 is 14 amino acids long. CDR1 and CDR2 (germline): LNHNV, YYDKDF (reference sequence). The CDR3 coding sequence is TGTGCCACCAGCCTAGGCCCCGGGAGCACTGAAGCTTTCTTT. This codes for CATSLGPGSTEAFF. The variable domain in full, completed from reference TRBV15 and TRBJ1-1, reads DAMVIQNPRYQVTQFGKPVTLSCSQTLNHNVMYWYQQKSSQAPKLLFHYYDKDFNNEADTPDNFQSRRPNTSFCFLDIRSPGLGDTAMYLCATSLGPGSTEAFFGQGTRLTVV.

V usage is TRBV5-1 and J usage is TRBJ2-7; D tentatively fits TRBD1 or TRBD2 (7 bases each). Trimming shortened V by 4 bases and J by 3 bases, and 11 bases separated the two germline ends. This CDR3 is built from 13 residues. Germline V lookup: CDR1 SGHRS, CDR2 YFSETQ. The CDR3 DNA sequence: TGCGCCAGCAGCGGGAGGGACAGCTACGAGCAGTACTTC. Encoded protein: CASSGRDSYEQYF.

This clonotype was counted once. It is likely a read error, because the conserved phenylalanine at the end of the CDR3 is missing. The DNA is omitted, as the CDR3 cannot be located on it reliably, and the CDR3 follows TCRdb's listing. CDR3 amino acids: CASSLGNR. The chain uses TRBV11-2 and TRBJ2-5. The CDR3 comprises 8 residues, both ends counted. CDR1 is SGHAT and CDR2 is FQNNGV in the germline V gene.

The genes are TRBV6-6 and TRBJ2-1; D may correspond to TRBD1 or TRBD2 (5 bases each). From germline, CDR1 is MNHNY and CDR2 SVGAGI (reference sequence). The CDR3 has 14 amino acids. Trimming left V 6 bases short and J 8 bases short, with 17 bases between. The CDR3 sequence is CASSGEFRGDEQFF. In DNA, the CDR3 is TGTGCCAGCAGCGGAGAGTTTAGAGGGGATGAGCAGTTCTTC.

The chain joins TRBV3-1 to TRBJ2-5; TRBD2 aligns across 11 bases. V lost 4 bases, J lost 3 bases, and 7 bases stayed unmatched. CDR1 is LGHDT, CDR2 YNNKEL, per germline (reference sequence). The CDR3 contains 16 residues. CDR3 sequence (DNA): TGTGCCAGCAGCCGACGTAGCGGGAGGGCTGAAGAGACCCAGTACTTC. This encodes CASSRRSGRAEETQYF.

The chain is built from TRBV20-1 and TRBJ2-3, with TRBD2 identical over 7 bases. V dropped 6 bases and J dropped 1; count of bases not matched to a gene: 13. The CDR3 has 16 residues. CDR1 is DFQATT, CDR2 SNEGSKA, per germline (reference sequence). The CDR3 DNA reads TGCAGTGCCCGAACTGGCGGGAGATATGGCACAGATACGCAGTATTTT. Its protein product is CSARTGGRYGTDTQYF.

This clonotype appeared a few times. This chain uses TRBV24-1 with TRBJ1-6; D may be TRBD1 (5 bases). Germline CDR1 KGHDR, CDR2 SFDVKD. The CDR3 is made up of 14 amino acids. The ends were cut back, 11 bases at V and 6 bases at J, with 16 bases in the middle. The CDR3 bases are TGTGCCATCTACCGGGACGGGGTTAATTCACCCCTCCACTTT. Its translation: CAIYRDGVNSPLHF.

This clonotype came up once. V is TRBV24-1 and J is TRBJ1-2; no definite D call. V was cut by 1 base and J by 8 bases, with 13 bases left in between. Germline CDR1 reads KGHDR; CDR2 reads SFDVKD. The CDR3 length is 14 residues. The CDR3 sequence: CATSDFSRPAGYTF. The CDR3 DNA reads as TGTGCCACCAGTGATTTCTCTCGGCCGGCGGGCTACACCTTC.

This clonotype appeared a few times. CDR3 region: CSVEVIVGETQYF. The CDR3 DNA sequence: TGCAGCGTTGAAGTCATAGTCGGCGAGACCCAGTACTTC. The rearrangement joins TRBV29-1 to TRBJ2-5; D remains unclear. Germline V gene sequence: CDR1 SQVTM, CDR2 ANQGSEA. The CDR3 is 13 amino acids. The V gene lost 1 base and the J gene lost 5 bases, with 11 bases spanning the gap.

This clonotype has more than one count but fewer than ten. The chain carries TRBV10-3 and TRBJ1-4, with D tentatively TRBD1 (5 bases). CDR3 length equals 15 residues. CDR1 and CDR2 from the germline V gene are ENHRY and SYGVKD. Trimming removed 4 bases at V and 3 bases at J, with 12 bases between. The CDR3 loop reads CAISGTGVPNEKLFF. CDR3 in DNA: TGTGCCATCAGTGGCACGGGGGTTCCTAATGAAAAACTGTTTTTT.

The chain carries TRBV9 and TRBJ2-3; 8 bases match TRBD2. V dropped 0 bases and J dropped 6; count of bases not matched to a gene: 6. Germline V CDR1 and CDR2: SGDLS, YYNGEE. CDR3 length: 15 amino acids. The CDR3 nucleotides are TGTGCCAGCAGCGTAGCCGGGAGGGGCATTGATACGCAGTATTTT. It is translated as CASSVAGRGIDTQYF. The variable domain in full, completed from reference TRBV9 and TRBJ2-3, reads DSGVTQTPKHLITATGQRVTLRCSPRSGDLSVYWYQQSLDQGLQFLIQYYNGEERAKGNILERFSAQQFPDLHSELNLSSLELGDSALYFCASSVAGRGIDTQYFGPGTRLTVL.

This clonotype was found a few times. This rearrangement joins TRBV9 to TRBJ2-6, with D perhaps TRBD1 (5 bases). This CDR3 has 15 amino acids. V dropped 7 bases and J dropped 4 bases, with 15 bases sitting between them. CDR1 is SGDLS, CDR2 YYNGEE, per germline. The CDR3 nucleotides read TGTGCCAGCCAAAAGAAGGGGTCGGGGGCCAACGTCCTGACTTTC. It translates to CASQKKGSGANVLTF.

This clonotype has more than one count but fewer than ten. The chain is built from TRBV29-1 and TRBJ2-5, with D unresolved. CDR1 is SQVTM, CDR2 ANQGSEA, per germline. The V and J ends lost 7 bases and 4 bases respectively, with 10 bases between them. This CDR3 is 11 amino acids long. The CDR3 bases are TGCAGCGCCATCCGTCGAGAGACCCAGTACTTC. Amino acids: CSAIRRETQYF.

The gene calls are TRBV20-1 and TRBJ1-5; 8 nucleotides align to TRBD1. J lost 3 bases, V lost 0 bases, and 16 bases had no gene match. The germline V gene has CDR1 DFQATT and CDR2 SNEGSKA (reference sequence). The CDR3 runs to 19 residues. The CDR3 loop reads CSARESGQGSYWVNQPQHF. CDR3 DNA: TGCAGTGCTAGAGAGAGCGGACAGGGTTCCTATTGGGTCAATCAGCCCCAGCATTTT.

The chain combines TRBV20-1 with TRBJ2-1, with 8 bases identical to TRBD2. The CDR3 loop spans 18 amino acids. The germline gives CDR1 DFQATT, CDR2 SNEGSKA (reference sequence). The ends lost 4 bases at V and 0 bases at J; junction bases unmatched: 14. This CDR3 reads CSAITGTRGISSYNEQFF. The CDR3, as DNA: TGCAGTGCTATCACCGGGACTAGAGGGATTAGCTCCTACAATGAGCAGTTCTTC.

This clonotype was seen a handful of times. The chain recombines TRBV20-1 with TRBJ2-4, with TRBD2 matching 12 bases. Per the germline V gene, CDR1 is DFQATT and CDR2 is SNEGSKA (reference sequence). With V trimmed by 3 bases and J by 6 bases, 6 bases remained unmatched. The CDR3 spans 15 residues. The CDR3 reads CSASIPSGRVNIQYF. DNA for the CDR3: TGCAGTGCTAGTATCCCTAGCGGGAGGGTAAACATTCAGTACTTC.

The rearrangement links TRBV20-1 to TRBJ1-5; 7 nucleotides agree with TRBD1. V lost 6 bases, J lost 3 bases, and 8 bases stayed unmatched. The germline V gene encodes CDR1 DFQATT and CDR2 SNEGSKA (reference sequence). The CDR3 consists of 14 residues. The CDR3: CSARRTGFNQPQHF. The CDR3 coding sequence is TGCAGTGCCAGGCGGACAGGCTTCAATCAGCCCCAGCATTTT.

Concerning this clonotype itself: Compared with germline, one end of the junction differs, possibly owing to a read error. The rearrangement joins TRBV5-1 to TRBJ2-1, with D perhaps being TRBD1 or TRBD2 (5 bases each). The CDR3 is made up of 13 amino acids. Germline CDR1 is SGHRS and CDR2 is YFSETQ. This CDR3 reads CANSPRGHNEQFF. CDR3 nucleotides: TGCGCCAACAGCCCGAGGGGACACAATGAGCAGTTCTTC. The full variable domain, completed using reference TRBV5-1 and TRBJ2-1, is KAGVTQTPRYLIKTRGQQVTLSCSPISGHRSVSWYQQTPGQGLQFLFEYFSETQRNKGNFPGRFSGRQFSNSRSEMNVSTLELGDSALYLCANSPRGHNEQFFGPGTRLTVL.